A single sample is the source of the 18 T cell receptor beta chains below, sequenced in a study of T cell responses to AZD1222 COVID-19 vaccine (dated by TCRdb to the early 2020s). Library generation was performed with the immunoSEQ multiplex PCR assay. This is the immuneACCESS table as TCRdb keeps it, with only in-frame sequences that have V and J called. A part of the clones is gone; compared with another copy, unresolved V genes explain less than half, and the rest is unexplained. Across this sample there are more than 95,000 clones, with about 89% seen only once. Of the sample, roughly a quarter is held by the ten largest clones. What this sample's time point label stands for: baseline before first vaccination. Source: peripheral blood, taken on day 0 of AZD1222 vaccination. The receptors here all came from an adult in good health.

The V and J genes are TRBV9 and TRBJ1-6; weak D call: TRBD1 (5 bases). CDR1 SGDLS and CDR2 YYNGEE come from the germline V gene. The CDR3 covers 17 residues. Deletions cut 3 bases from V and 2 bases from J, with 15 bases between. CDR3 sequence (DNA): TGTGCCAGCAGCGCCGGAGGGGCCGGGACCTATAATTCACCCCTCCACTTT. Translating gives CASSAGGAGTYNSPLHF. The whole variable domain, remainder taken from reference TRBV9 and TRBJ1-6, is DSGVTQTPKHLITATGQRVTLRCSPRSGDLSVYWYQQSLDQGLQFLIQYYNGEERAKGNILERFSAQQFPDLHSELNLSSLELGDSALYFCASSAGGAGTYNSPLHFGNGTRLTVT.

The chain joins TRBV7-6 to TRBJ2-2; 12 nucleotides line up with TRBD2. V shed 2 bases and J 7 bases; nucleotides not matched to a gene: 2. This CDR3 has 15 residues. In germline, CDR1 is SGHVS, CDR2 FNYEAQ. Here the CDR3 DNA reads TGTGCCAGCAGCTTACTAGCGGGAGGGATCGGGGAGCTGTTTTTT. Translation gives CASSLLAGGIGELFF.

This sequence joins TRBV27 and TRBJ1-5, with 9 bases that match TRBD1. Trimming cost V 6 bases and J 4 bases; bases outside gene matches: 1. The CDR3 is 13 amino acids. CDR1 MNHEY and CDR2 SMNVEV come from the germline V gene (reference sequence). CDR3 coding DNA: TGTGCCAGCAGAGACAGGGGGAATCAGCCCCAGCATTTT. This codes for CASRDRGNQPQHF.

In its sample, this clone was seen once. V is TRBV11-2 and J is TRBJ2-7; either TRBD1 or TRBD2 may supply D (5 bases each). The length of the CDR3 is 15 residues. Germline lookup yields CDR1 SGHAT and CDR2 FQNNGV. Trimming stripped 5 bases from V and 4 bases from J, with 18 bases between. The CDR3, as DNA: TGTGCCAGCAGCCATTCAGGGACCCTTTGGTACGAGCAGTACTTC. Translated, it gives CASSHSGTLWYEQYF.

This sequence joins TRBV12-3 or TRBV12-4 and TRBJ1-5; D may be TRBD1 (6 bases). The germline V and J ends were trimmed by 6 bases and 2 bases, with 8 bases remaining between them. This CDR3 comprises 13 residues. For the CDR3, the DNA is TGTGCCAGCAGACAGGGAGGCAATCAGCCCCAGCATTTT. Its translation: CASRQGGNQPQHF.

This chain links TRBV6-5 with TRBJ2-2; D remains unclear. Trimming cost V 2 bases and J 5 bases, with 15 bases left between them. CDR3 size: 16 residues. Germline V gene lookup returns CDR1 MNHEY and CDR2 SVGAGI. CDR3 loop: CASSYIIGIGTGELFF. The CDR3 region has the DNA TGTGCCAGCAGTTACATCATAGGTATAGGTACCGGGGAGCTGTTTTTT.

V is TRBV30 and J is TRBJ2-1; D could derive from TRBD1 or TRBD2 (6 bases each). Between the trimmed V and J ends, which lost 4 bases and 4 bases, there was a span of 20 bases. CDR3 size: 16 residues. CDR1 and CDR2 (germline): GTSNPN, SVGIG (reference sequence). Here the CDR3 DNA reads TGTGCCTGGAATGGCCTCTTGGGGGGCGTTTACAATGAGCAGTTCTTC. Translating it yields CAWNGLLGGVYNEQFF.

V is TRBV3-1 (or the pseudogene TRBV3-2) and J is TRBJ2-1; D unresolved. Looked up from germline, CDR1 is LGHDT and CDR2 is YNNKEL (reference sequence). The CDR3 spans 13 residues. The V gene lost 3 bases and the J gene lost 10 bases, with 13 bases spanning the gap. CDR3 region: CASSHDSPREQFF. The CDR3, as DNA: TGTGCCAGCAGCCACGATAGCCCCAGAGAGCAGTTCTTC.

The chain links TRBV5-3 to TRBJ1-5; no definite D call. TRBV5-3 carries the ORF label, with uncertain function. CDR3 size: 15 residues. V lost 2 bases and J lost 3, with 12 bases in between. This CDR3 is CARSFGARTNQPQHF. The DNA for the CDR3 is TGTGCCAGAAGCTTTGGTGCTCGGACCAATCAGCCCCAGCATTTT.

In the case of this clone: Its ends do not fully match the called genes, so a read error is possible. The gene calls are TRBV5-1 and TRBJ2-7; weak D call: TRBD2 (6 bases). Germline-derived CDR1 and CDR2 are SGHRS and YFSETQ. The CDR3 has 15 residues. The CDR3 coding sequence is TGCGCCAGCAGCTTGGACGCAGGAGGGTCCTCCGAGCAGTACTTC. Encoded protein: CASSLDAGGSSEQYF.

The chain uses TRBV6-1 and TRBJ1-2; TRBD1 is a possible D gene (5 bases). V was cut by 3 bases and J by 14 bases, with 16 bases left in between. Per the germline V gene, CDR1 is MNHNS and CDR2 is SASEGT. This CDR3 has 12 amino acids. CDR3 in DNA: TGTGCCAGCAGTGATTCCGGCAGGGCCTTGACCTTC. Amino acid sequence: CASSDSGRALTF.

This chain connects TRBV5-1 to TRBJ1-4; TRBD1 might be the D (5 bases). Trimming cost V 7 bases and J 0 bases, with 16 bases left between them. This CDR3 is built from 16 residues. Germline CDR1 SGHRS, CDR2 YFSETQ. CDR3 loop: CASRVGTSATNEKLFF. CDR3 coding DNA: TGCGCCAGCCGAGTTGGGACGTCCGCAACTAATGAAAAACTGTTTTTT. Variable domain in full (rest from reference TRBV5-1 and TRBJ1-4): KAGVTQTPRYLIKTRGQQVTLSCSPISGHRSVSWYQQTPGQGLQFLFEYFSETQRNKGNFPGRFSGRQFSNSRSEMNVSTLELGDSALYLCASRVGTSATNEKLFFGSGTQLSVL.

CDR3 in DNA: TGTGCCTGGAGTGTCGACAATGAGCAGTTCTTC. Translation: CAWSVDNEQFF. The V and J genes are TRBV30 and TRBJ2-1, with D unresolved. V gave up 0 bases and J gave up 5 bases, with 2 bases separating them. Germline loops: CDR1 GTSNPN, CDR2 SVGIG (reference sequence). There are 11 residues in the CDR3.

Notes on this clone: No DNA is shown, since the ends of the CDR3 on it are uncertain; the CDR3 is the one TCRdb lists. The chain is built from TRBV27 and TRBJ1-2; the table's D call TRBD1 went unverified against the DNA. 13 amino acids form the CDR3, both terminal residues included. CDR1 and CDR2 (germline): MNHEY, SMNVEV (reference sequence). CDR3 amino acids: CASSFGTGIGLLF.

This chain links TRBV2 with TRBJ1-5; 9 bases fit TRBD1. Germline loops: CDR1 SNHLY, CDR2 FYNNEI. The V gene end was trimmed by 6 bases and the J gene end by 2 bases; junction bases not matched to a gene: 5. The CDR3 runs 15 residues. CDR3 in amino acids: CASSADRGGNQPQHF. CDR3 bases: TGTGCCAGCAGCGCGGACAGGGGAGGCAATCAGCCCCAGCATTTT.

The CDR3 protein is CASSEGGRGNQPQHF. Written as DNA, the CDR3 is TGTGCCAGCAGTGAAGGAGGGCGGGGAAATCAGCCCCAGCATTTT. V usage is TRBV6-1 and J usage is TRBJ1-5; D is unclear. This CDR3 has 15 amino acids. Germline assignment: CDR1 MNHNS and CDR2 SASEGT. V was clipped by 1 base and J by 4 bases, with 11 bases between them.

The chain carries TRBV15 and TRBJ1-2; 7 bases are shared with TRBD1. The V gene's germline CDR1 is LNHNV and CDR2 YYDKDF (reference sequence). After removal of 6 bases from V and 1 base from J, the junction contained 2 bases not matched to a gene. The CDR3 consists of 13 residues. The CDR3 spells CATRTGINYGYTF. In DNA, the CDR3 is TGTGCCACCAGGACAGGGATTAACTATGGCTACACCTTC.

This clone was picked up one time. CDR3 sequence: CSGRANTEAFF. Written as DNA, the CDR3 is TGCAGTGGTAGGGCCAACACTGAAGCTTTCTTT. The chain employs TRBV20-1 and TRBJ1-1; D ambiguous. The germline V gene encodes CDR1 DFQATT and CDR2 SNEGSKA (reference sequence). V dropped 7 bases and J dropped 2 bases, with 8 bases sitting between them. There are 11 residues in the CDR3.